The 30 T cell receptor beta chains below come from one sample, sequenced in a study of blood T cell repertoires in COVID-19. Profiled with immunoSEQ multiplex PCR; TCRdb holds only in-frame clones, not every one. The table records 310,000 or so clones, roughly 87% of them present only once. The sequencing input was PBMCs or T cells enriched from blood (not recorded which). These TCRs come from a woman younger than 30 who had recovered from COVID-19.

This clone turned up a few times. The chain couples TRBV20-1 to TRBJ1-1; D possibly corresponds to TRBD1 (5 bases). This CDR3 contains 11 residues. Germline V gene data show CDR1 as DFQATT and CDR2 as SNEGSKA (reference sequence). The V end lost 4 bases, the J end lost 5 bases, and 8 bases lay between the germline ends. CDR3 loop: CSANRMTEAFF. CDR3 DNA sequence: TGCAGTGCTAACAGGATGACTGAAGCTTTCTTT.

The chain recombines TRBV6-6 with TRBJ2-7; 10 positions agree with TRBD2. The CDR3 is made up of 15 amino acids. V lost 2 bases to trimming and J lost 3 bases; unmatched junction nucleotides: 4. The V gene's germline CDR1 is MNHNY and CDR2 SVGAGI (reference sequence). CDR3 bases: TGTGCCAGCAGTTACGTAGCGGGAGGTGGCTACGAGCAGTACTTC. This sequence encodes CASSYVAGGGYEQYF.

The chain combines TRBV3-1 (or the pseudogene TRBV3-2) with TRBJ2-5; 9 bases are shared with TRBD2. Trimming removed 10 bases from V and 4 bases from J; junction bases left unmatched: 16. The CDR3 is 16 residues long. CDR1 and CDR2 (germline): LGHDT, YNNKEL (reference sequence). The CDR3 sequence is CAILGAGGVRTETQYF. CDR3 bases: TGTGCCATCCTAGGGGCGGGAGGGGTTAGAACAGAGACCCAGTACTTC.

This clone was recorded once. The chain has TRBV14 and TRBJ2-7, with 9 positions matching TRBD1. CDR1 SGHDN and CDR2 FVKESK come from the germline V gene. Losses at the gene ends were 0 bases for V and 2 bases for J; bases not matched to a gene: 11. CDR3 size: 18 residues. CDR3 protein: CASSQDEVWDRATYEQYF. CDR3 nucleotide sequence: TGTGCCAGCAGCCAAGATGAAGTTTGGGACAGGGCAACCTACGAGCAGTACTTC. Complete variable domain (other parts from reference TRBV14 and TRBJ2-7): EAGVTQFPSHSVIEKGQTVTLRCDPISGHDNLYWYRRVMGKEIKFLLHFVKESKQDESGMPNNRFLAERTGGTYSTLKVQPAELEDSGVYFCASSQDEVWDRATYEQYFGPGTRLTVT.

The chain employs TRBV28 and TRBJ2-5; 11 positions match TRBD2. From germline, CDR1 is MDHEN and CDR2 SYDVKM. Trimming took 5 bases from V and 3 from J; bases not matched to a gene: 11. This CDR3 has 17 amino acids. The CDR3 DNA follows: TGTGCCAGCAGTCCCGACTTCACTAGCGGGGGAAAAGAGACCCAGTACTTC. It translates to CASSPDFTSGGKETQYF.

For this clone: Other DNA variants within this sample encode the same CDR3. This chain joins TRBV5-1 and TRBJ2-1, with a tentative D call TRBD2 (6 bases). CDR3 length: 15 amino acids. From germline, CDR1 is SGHRS and CDR2 YFSETQ. V was cut by 5 bases and J by 5 bases, with 17 bases left in between. CDR3 sequence: CASSLLDGGDNEQFF. The CDR3 DNA is TGCGCCAGCAGTTTGCTTGATGGAGGGGACAATGAGCAGTTCTTC.

This clone was seen just once. The chain links TRBV4-3 to TRBJ1-5; D gene uncertain. Germline CDR1 and CDR2: LGHNA and YSLEER. This CDR3 is 13 amino acids long. Trimming shortened V by 0 bases and J by 6 bases, and 6 bases separated the two germline ends. In nucleotides, the CDR3 is TGCGCCAGCAGCCAAGATCTGAGTCAGCCCCAGCATTTT. It specifies CASSQDLSQPQHF.

The chain joins TRBV28 to TRBJ1-2; D not certain. The length of the CDR3 is 13 residues. Germline V gives CDR1 MDHEN, CDR2 SYDVKM. With 6 bases removed from V and 5 bases from J, the gap between germline ends came to 13 bases. The CDR3 reads CASSSARWYGYTF. CDR3 in DNA: TGTGCCAGCAGCTCCGCCAGGTGGTATGGCTACACCTTC.

This chain joins TRBV6-6 and TRBJ1-2; 8 positions match TRBD1. The length of the CDR3 is 15 residues. The V gene end was trimmed by 6 bases and the J gene end by 4 bases; junction bases not matched to a gene: 10. Per the germline V gene, CDR1 is MNHNY and CDR2 is SVGAGI (reference sequence). The CDR3 nucleotides are TGTGCCAGCAGACCCCGGACAGGGCCCGGCTATGGCTACACCTTC. It codes for CASRPRTGPGYGYTF.

The chain recombines TRBV19 with TRBJ2-1; 9 bases fit TRBD2. After removal of 2 bases from V and 0 bases from J, the junction contained 8 bases not matched to a gene. The CDR3 is 18 amino acids. Germline V gives CDR1 LNHDA, CDR2 SQIVND (reference sequence). The CDR3 loop is CASSIWLAGPSSYNEQFF. The CDR3 DNA sequence: TGTGCCAGTAGTATATGGCTAGCGGGACCGAGCTCCTACAATGAGCAGTTCTTC.

The V gene is TRBV30, the J gene TRBJ2-7; 11 bases match TRBD1. The CDR3 is 13 residues long. Germline V lookup: CDR1 GTSNPN, CDR2 SVGIG (reference sequence). V dropped 2 bases and J dropped 6; count of bases not matched to a gene: 3. DNA for the CDR3: TGTGCCTGGAGTAGGGACAGGGGGGTCGAGCAGTACTTC. Amino acids: CAWSRDRGVEQYF.

This chain uses TRBV6-4 with TRBJ2-7; 14 nucleotides agree with TRBD2. The CDR3 has 19 amino acids. Unmatched junction bases numbered 14, after V lost 4 bases and J lost 3 bases. Germline-derived CDR1 and CDR2 are MRHNA and SNTAGT. The DNA for the CDR3 is TGTGCCAGCAGTGTCGAAACCAGTCGGACTAGCGGGAGGCACTACGAGCAGTACTTC. This codes for CASSVETSRTSGRHYEQYF.

This chain joins TRBV3-1 (or the pseudogene TRBV3-2) and TRBJ2-1, with 9 bases fitting TRBD1. V dropped 5 bases and J dropped 5; count of bases not matched to a gene: 7. Looked up from germline, CDR1 is LGHDT and CDR2 is YNNKEL (reference sequence). This CDR3 is built from 15 residues. CDR3 sequence: CASSTGQGLDNEQFF. CDR3 nucleotide sequence: TGTGCCAGCAGCACTGGACAGGGGTTAGACAATGAGCAGTTCTTC.

This clone was recorded once. V gene TRBV19 combines with J gene TRBJ1-1; tentative D call: TRBD1 (6 bases). This CDR3 has 14 residues. Trimming took off 7 bases at V and 0 bases at J, with 12 bases between the two ends. CDR1 is LNHDA, CDR2 SQIVND, per germline (reference sequence). In nucleotides, the CDR3 is TGTGCCAGTACCCGGGACAAATTGAACACTGAAGCTTTCTTT. Translated: CASTRDKLNTEAFF.

The V and J genes are TRBV12-3 or TRBV12-4 and TRBJ1-5, with D hard to call. The CDR3 covers 13 residues. Trimming removed 6 bases from V and 6 bases from J, with 12 bases in between. CDR3 residues: CASSLSGIQPQHF. The CDR3 DNA reads as TGTGCCAGCAGCCTCTCAGGCATTCAGCCCCAGCATTTT.

The V call is TRBV3-1 (or the pseudogene TRBV3-2), the J call TRBJ2-7; 10 nucleotides line up with TRBD2. The CDR3 is made up of 15 amino acids. Per the germline V gene, CDR1 is LGHDT and CDR2 is YNNKEL (reference sequence). V gave up 4 bases and J gave up 4 bases; unmatched junction bases: 7. CDR3 protein: CASSRQIAGGYEQYF. CDR3 nucleotide sequence: TGTGCCAGCAGCCGACAAATAGCGGGAGGATACGAGCAGTACTTC.

This clone was counted once. V and J are TRBV5-4 and TRBJ1-1; 9 bases are shared with TRBD1. The CDR3 is 13 amino acids. The V and J ends lost 4 bases and 11 bases, in that order; junction bases with no gene match: 9. CDR1 and CDR2 from the germline V gene are SGHNT and YYREEE (reference sequence). CDR3 region: CASSLDRGSKAFF. As DNA, the CDR3 is TGTGCCAGCAGCCTGGACAGGGGAAGTAAGGCTTTCTTT.

This chain joins TRBV7-9 and TRBJ1-3; TRBD1 might be the D (5 bases). The CDR3 runs to 14 residues. V was pared by 3 bases and J by 4 bases, with 10 bases between. Germline V gene lookup returns CDR1 SEHNR and CDR2 FQNEAQ (reference sequence). In nucleotides, the CDR3 is TGTGCCAGCAGCTTTCGGGGGAGGGGAAACACCATATATTTT. Translation: CASSFRGRGNTIYF.

The V call is TRBV19, the J call TRBJ1-3; possibly TRBD1 for D (5 bases). The germline gives CDR1 LNHDA, CDR2 SQIVND (reference sequence). Between the trimmed V and J ends, which lost 4 bases and 1 base, there was a span of 11 bases. The CDR3 is 15 residues long. CDR3 region: CASSKMTESGNTIYF. DNA for the CDR3: TGTGCCAGTAGTAAGATGACAGAATCTGGAAACACCATATATTTT.

The V gene is TRBV30, the J gene TRBJ2-1, with TRBD2 identical over 10 bases. CDR1 and CDR2 (germline): GTSNPN, SVGIG (reference sequence). After removal of 4 bases from V and 10 bases from J, the junction contained 13 bases not matched to a gene. This CDR3 has 15 amino acids. CDR3 amino acids: CAWTRAGGPVYEQFF. DNA of the CDR3: TGTGCCTGGACCAGAGCGGGGGGGCCTGTTTACGAGCAGTTCTTC.

The rearrangement uses TRBV25-1 and TRBJ2-6, with 7 bases that match TRBD2. This CDR3 has 18 residues. The V gene's germline CDR1 is MGHDK and CDR2 SYGVNS. V shed 5 bases and J 0 bases; nucleotides not matched to a gene: 10. As DNA, the CDR3 is TGTGCCAGCAGTACAGCGGGGCAGAGCCTCTCTGGGGCCAACGTCCTGACTTTC. It specifies CASSTAGQSLSGANVLTF.

This sequence joins TRBV27 and TRBJ1-2; 10 positions agree with TRBD1. J gave up 10 bases and V 6 bases, and 14 bases lay outside the gene matches. The CDR3 runs to 15 residues. Germline-derived CDR1 and CDR2 are MNHEY and SMNVEV (reference sequence). The DNA for the CDR3 is TGTGCCAGCAGCCCATTCACCGGGACAGGGGAAGACTACACCTTC. It yields the protein CASSPFTGTGEDYTF.

The V gene is TRBV7-9, the J gene TRBJ2-2, with 9 bases matching TRBD1. Germline assignment: CDR1 SEHNR and CDR2 FQNEAQ (reference sequence). After removal of 4 bases from V and 7 bases from J, the junction contained 7 bases not matched to a gene. The CDR3 is 15 residues long. The chain's CDR3 is CASSSGQGRNGELFF. In DNA, the CDR3 is TGTGCCAGCAGCTCCGGACAGGGGCGGAACGGGGAGCTGTTTTTT. Drawing the rest from reference TRBV7-9 and TRBJ2-2, the complete variable domain is DTGVSQNPRHKITKRGQNVTFRCDPISEHNRLYWYRQTLGQGPEFLTYFQNEAQLEKSRLLSDRFSAERPKGSFSTLEIQRTEQGDSAMYLCASSSGQGRNGELFFGEGSRLTVL.

CDR3 DNA: TGTGCCACGGGGACAGATAGCAATCAGCCCCAGCATTTT. As protein: CATGTDSNQPQHF. The chain uses TRBV10-3 and TRBJ1-5; TRBD1 aligns across 7 bases. This CDR3 is 13 amino acids long. Germline V gene sequence: CDR1 ENHRY, CDR2 SYGVKD. V shed 10 bases and J 0 bases; nucleotides not matched to a gene: 3.

The gene calls are TRBV3-1 (or the pseudogene TRBV3-2) and TRBJ1-1; TRBD1 might be the D (6 bases). V lost 2 bases and J 4 bases, leaving 8 bases between the germline ends. Germline CDR1 LGHDT, CDR2 YNNKEL (reference sequence). The CDR3 has 13 amino acids. The CDR3 DNA is TGTGCCAGCAGCCAACGAGGGGGCACTGAAGCTTTCTTT. Protein product: CASSQRGGTEAFF.

The chain combines TRBV29-1 with TRBJ2-1; 10 nucleotides align to TRBD2. V was clipped by 6 bases and J by 4 bases; unmatched bases: 12. Per the germline V gene, CDR1 is SQVTM and CDR2 is ANQGSEA. There are 16 residues in the CDR3. The CDR3 DNA sequence: TGCAGCGTGGGTGGCCCTTCTAGCGGGAGTTACAATGAGCAGTTCTTC. This codes for CSVGGPSSGSYNEQFF.

This chain joins TRBV5-1 and TRBJ1-4, with D perhaps matching TRBD1 (6 bases). This CDR3 has 14 residues. Deletions cut 3 bases from V and 11 bases from J, with 17 bases between. Germline CDR1 SGHRS, CDR2 YFSETQ. CDR3 amino acids: CASSWVEGDDKLFF. The CDR3 DNA reads as TGCGCCAGCAGCTGGGTAGAGGGGGACGACAAACTGTTTTTT.

The chain couples TRBV28 to TRBJ2-3, with D unresolved. CDR1 and CDR2 (germline): MDHEN, SYDVKM. This CDR3 has 16 amino acids. The germline V and J ends were trimmed by 3 bases and 5 bases, with 18 bases remaining between them. Here the CDR3 reads CASSFFGLGVLDTQYF. The DNA of the CDR3 is TGTGCCAGCAGTTTCTTTGGTTTAGGAGTCCTAGATACGCAGTATTTT.

This clone was recorded once. The V call is TRBV28, the J call TRBJ1-2, with 9 bases fitting TRBD1. Germline lookup yields CDR1 MDHEN and CDR2 SYDVKM. This CDR3 spans 17 amino acids. With 8 bases clipped from V and 3 bases from J, the junction kept 16 bases outside the gene matches. This CDR3 is CASPNPLPGQGHYGYTF. CDR3 DNA: TGTGCCAGCCCAAATCCCTTACCGGGACAGGGTCACTATGGCTACACCTTC.

The rearrangement uses TRBV30 and TRBJ1-1; D may be TRBD1 (5 bases). Germline V lookup: CDR1 GTSNPN, CDR2 SVGIG (reference sequence). Between the trimmed V and J ends, which lost 6 bases and 0 bases, there was a span of 11 bases. The CDR3 runs 13 residues. As DNA, the CDR3 is TGTGCCTGTTACAGGAGATTGAACACTGAAGCTTTCTTT. This sequence encodes CACYRRLNTEAFF.